This entry is about one T cell receptor (beta chain). The data were produced by immunoSEQ multiplex PCR, yet TCRdb's version contains in-frame clones alone and is incomplete. The table lists around 80,000 clones, roughly 98% of them singletons. V dropped 3 bases and J dropped 10 bases, with 18 bases sitting between them. There are 14 residues in the CDR3. In germline, CDR1 is SNHLY, CDR2 FYNNEI. This sample is part of a study of technical replicates of blood from several donors. This clonotype was sampled from a human donor in good health. The chain has TRBV2 and TRBJ1-1; D unclear. Sequenced input: T cells isolated from PBMCs. This CDR3 is CASSDLQAGRRAFF. DNA for the CDR3: TGTGCCAGCAGTGATCTGCAGGCAGGCCGGCGAGCTTTCTTT.